The clone carrying this TCR beta chain was counted only a few times. Its antigen is as yet unknown. This entry is derived from a study of T cells in Graves' hyperthyroidism and ophthalmopathy. Notes on the study in general: The model anticipated ophthalmopathy a median about 7.1 months pre-onset.

Amplified regions were TCR beta CDR3 sequences from RNA transcripts. The TCR CDR3 was amplified in a first-round RT-PCR using the HTBI primer set. TCRdb analysed the multiplex PCR reads with MiXCR anew, one entry per CDR3 protein. The data contain about 700,000 distinct CDR3 sequences, 14% of them singletons. The study defined stable Graves' hyperthyroidism as no ophthalmopathy progression within 18 months. Newly diagnosed hyperthyroidism, duration under 2 months, in patients aged 18 to 65. The authors obtained PBMCs from more than 9.5 ml of fresh peripheral blood. The sequenced sample was blood. The TCR was taken from a woman aged 18-29 years with Graves' hyperthyroidism.

CDR3 nucleotide sequence: TGCAGTGCGAGACTCGGACAGGGATTAGACGGCTACACCTTC. Translation: CSARLGQGLDGYTF. J is TRBJ1-2 and V is TRBV20-1; 8 nucleotides align to TRBD1. Per germline, CDR1 DFQATT and CDR2 SNEGSKA (reference sequence). CDR3 length equals 14 residues. The trim removed 6 bases at V and 8 bases at J, leaving 14 bases unmatched.